This is a list of T cell receptor beta chains from one sample in a study of cytomegalovirus exposure and HLA in healthy donors. Sequencing used immunoSEQ multiplex PCR; TCRdb keeps in-frame clones, though not all of them. The sample lists about 130,000 clones; about 80% were seen once. What was sequenced was PBMCs. The source of these receptors is a young man in good health and CMV-seropositive. Both conserved end residues are part of each CDR3. D genes are given only for firm matches. Expanded clones get a size class; other rows say once, few or many, or leave the size out.

size: NA
V: TRBV5-1
J: TRBJ2-2
D: NA
DNA: TGCGCCAGCAGCTTGGGAGGGTCGACCGGGGAGCTGTTTTTT
CDR3: CASSLGGSTGELFF

size: NA
V: TRBV5-1
J: TRBJ1-2
D: TRBD1
DNA: TGCGCCAGCAGCACCGGACAGGGGCAGGGTGGCTACACCTTC
CDR3: CASSTGQGQGGYTF

size: few
V: TRBV7-9
J: TRBJ1-2
D: NA
DNA: TGTGCCAGCAGCTTAATAAGTTCGGTCGACTATGGCTACACCTTC
CDR3: CASSLISSVDYGYTF

size: NA
V: TRBV28
J: TRBJ2-7
D: NA
DNA: TGTGCCAGCAGTGGACCTGTGAGAGGGGGTGATGTCAACTTC
CDR3: CASSGPVRGGDVNF

size: NA
V: TRBV7-9
J: TRBJ2-7
D: TRBD2
DNA: TGTGCCAGCAGCTTTAGCGGGGGGACCTACGAGCAGTACTTC
CDR3: CASSFSGGTYEQYF

size: NA
V: TRBV18
J: TRBJ1-1
D: NA
DNA: TGTGCCAGCTCACCACCGACAACTGAAGCTTTCTTT
CDR3: CASSPPTTEAFF

size: NA
V: TRBV7-9
J: TRBJ2-1
D: NA
DNA: TGTGCCAGCAGCGCGGACGGGTGGCGGGAACTCTTC
CDR3: CASSADGWRELF

size: once
V: TRBV6-5
J: TRBJ2-7
D: NA
DNA: TGTGCCAGCAGGCGGGACGGAATCTCCTACGAGCAGTACTTC
CDR3: CASRRDGISYEQYF

size: NA
V: TRBV30
J: TRBJ1-5
D: NA
DNA: TGTGCCTGGAGTCTAGGGACGGGAGATAATCAGCCCCAGCATTTT
CDR3: CAWSLGTGDNQPQHF

size: NA
V: TRBV7-7
J: TRBJ2-5
D: NA
DNA: TGTGCCAGCAGCTTAGAGGTGGGGCCGAAAGAGACCCAGTACTTC
CDR3: CASSLEVGPKETQYF

size: NA
V: TRBV7-2
J: TRBJ2-1
D: NA
DNA: TGTGCCAGCAGCAAAGAGCTTGGTGGGAGCCCCGGGAATGAGCAGTTCTTC
CDR3: CASSKELGGSPGNEQFF

size: NA
V: TRBV5-1
J: TRBJ2-7
D: TRBD2
DNA: TGCGCCAGCAGCGTGGGTAGCGGGTTGGTTTCCTACGAGCAGTACTTC
CDR3: CASSVGSGLVSYEQYF

size: NA
V: TRBV6-1
J: TRBJ2-3
D: TRBD1
DNA: TGTGCCAGCAGTGTGGGACAGGGCACAGATACGCAGTATTTT
CDR3: CASSVGQGTDTQYF

size: NA
V: TRBV7-3
J: TRBJ2-5
D: TRBD1
DNA: TGTGCCAGCAGCCCCTTCCCGGGACAGGGGCGAGAGACCCAGTACTTC
CDR3: CASSPFPGQGRETQYF

size: once
V: TRBV15
J: TRBJ1-1
D: NA
DNA: TGTGCCACCAGCACCCCTGGTATGCGGGGACTTAACACTGAAGCTTTCTTT
CDR3: CATSTPGMRGLNTEAFF

size: NA
V: TRBV10-3
J: TRBJ1-1
D: TRBD1
DNA: TGTGCCATCAGTGGCCCGGACAGGGGGGCCACTGAAGCTTTCTTT
CDR3: CAISGPDRGATEAFF

size: once
V: TRBV5-4
J: TRBJ1-1
D: TRBD1
DNA: TGTGCCAGCAGCTTCCGGGACAGGGGCACTGAAGCTTTCTTT
CDR3: CASSFRDRGTEAFF

size: NA
V: TRBV6-5
J: TRBJ2-7
D: TRBD1
DNA: TGTGCCAGCAGTTCAGACAGGGGGCGCGACTACGAGCAGTACTTC
CDR3: CASSSDRGRDYEQYF

size: NA
V: TRBV7-3
J: TRBJ1-5
D: NA
DNA: TGTGCCAGCAGCTTAAGGTGGGGACACATTAGCAATCAGCCCCAGCATTTT
CDR3: CASSLRWGHISNQPQHF

size: NA
V: TRBV6-1
J: TRBJ2-2
D: NA
DNA: TGTGCCAGCAGTGAGTTGTCGGGGGCCGGGGAGCTGTTTTTT
CDR3: CASSELSGAGELFF

size: NA
V: TRBV7-6
J: TRBJ2-7
D: NA
DNA: TGTGCCAACCGACCCGATCGGAGGGCCGACTACGAGCAGTACTTC
CDR3: CANRPDRRADYEQYF

size: NA
V: TRBV9
J: TRBJ1-1
D: NA
DNA: TGTGCCAGCGGTCGACAGGCCGACTTCACTGAAGCTTTCTTT
CDR3: CASGRQADFTEAFF

size: NA
V: TRBV6-5
J: TRBJ1-2
D: NA
DNA: TGTGCCAGCAGTGAGGCGGACTGGGTGGGTGGCTACACCTTC
CDR3: CASSEADWVGGYTF

size: NA
V: TRBV9
J: TRBJ2-1
D: TRBD2
DNA: TGTGCCAGCAGCGTGGCTAGCGGGAGCTTAGGCAATGAGCAGTTCTTC
CDR3: CASSVASGSLGNEQFF

size: NA
V: TRBV7-9
J: TRBJ1-1
D: NA
DNA: TGTGCCAGCAGCTTAAGGCTCCCCGGCAGGGTGAACACTGAAGCTTTCTTT
CDR3: CASSLRLPGRVNTEAFF

size: NA
V: TRBV5-1
J: TRBJ2-7
D: TRBD1
DNA: TGCGCCAGCAGCTTGGCCCAGGGGGTATACTACGAGCAGTACTTC
CDR3: CASSLAQGVYYEQYF

size: NA
V: TRBV5-1
J: TRBJ2-1
D: TRBD2
DNA: TGCGCCAGCAGCTTGGGTACTAGCGGCTACAATGAGCAGTTCTTC
CDR3: CASSLGTSGYNEQFF

size: NA
V: TRBV7-6
J: TRBJ2-7
D: NA
DNA: TGTGCCAGCAGCTTGGGCAGGGCTCCCGACGAGCAGTACTTC
CDR3: CASSLGRAPDEQYF

size: NA
V: TRBV30
J: TRBJ2-5
D: TRBD2
DNA: TGTGCCTGGAGGGGACTAGCGGGAGGGCCCCAGGAGACCCAGTACTTC
CDR3: CAWRGLAGGPQETQYF

size: NA
V: TRBV9
J: TRBJ1-1
D: NA
DNA: TGTGCCAGCAGTCTAGAAAGGGGGTTCGCGGGGGGGAACACTGAAGCTTTCTTT
CDR3: CASSLERGFAGGNTEAFF

size: NA
V: TRBV6-1
J: TRBJ1-4
D: TRBD1
DNA: TGTGCCAGCAGTGAAGTGGAAGGGGGCGCGGGAAAACTGTTTTTT
CDR3: CASSEVEGGAGKLFF

size: NA
V: TRBV18
J: TRBJ2-5
D: NA
DNA: TGTGCCAGCTCACCAGCGGGGGCAGAGACCCAGTACTTC
CDR3: CASSPAGAETQYF

size: NA
V: TRBV5-4
J: TRBJ2-2
D: NA
DNA: TGTGCCAGCAGCTTGGATCTATCTACGAACACCGGGGAGCTGTTTTTT
CDR3: CASSLDLSTNTGELFF

size: few
V: TRBV5-8
J: TRBJ2-7
D: NA
DNA: TGTGCCAGCAGCTTGGTAACCCGATCGGTTGCCGAGCAGTACTTC
CDR3: CASSLVTRSVAEQYF

size: NA
V: TRBV4-1
J: TRBJ2-5
D: TRBD2
DNA: TGCGCCAGCAGCTTGGGGACTAGCGGGAGGGCCATCCAAGAGACCCAGTACTTC
CDR3: CASSLGTSGRAIQETQYF

size: NA
V: TRBV29-1
J: TRBJ1-2
D: TRBD1
DNA: TGCAGCGCCGAGACAGGGGATGGCTACACCTTC
CDR3: CSAETGDGYTF

size: NA
V: TRBV29-1
J: TRBJ1-3
D: NA
DNA: TGCAGCGTTGATGGGGGGTCCCTCCAAGGCGGAAACACCATATATTTT
CDR3: CSVDGGSLQGGNTIYF

size: many
V: TRBV5-1
J: TRBJ1-2
D: NA
DNA: TGCGCCAGCAGCGAGAATTCGGGGGGCCCTTTCTATGGCTACACCTTC
CDR3: CASSENSGGPFYGYTF

size: once
V: TRBV7-3
J: TRBJ2-3
D: NA
DNA: TGTGCCAGCAGCTTAAGGGGGGGCTCGAGAGATACGCAGTATTTT
CDR3: CASSLRGGSRDTQYF

size: few
V: TRBV2
J: TRBJ2-7
D: TRBD2
DNA: TGTGCCAGCGGTGGGACTAAGGGGTACTTC
CDR3: CASGGTKGYF

size: NA
V: TRBV6-6
J: TRBJ1-5
D: NA
DNA: TGTGCCAGCAGTTACTCGATTCCGGGAGATCAGCCCCAGCATTTT
CDR3: CASSYSIPGDQPQHF

size: NA
V: TRBV12-5
J: TRBJ1-1
D: NA
DNA: TGTGCTAGTGGTTTCGGGGGAAGGCGAACTGAAGCTTTCTTT
CDR3: CASGFGGRRTEAFF

size: few
V: TRBV6-1
J: TRBJ1-2
D: TRBD1
DNA: TGTGCCAGCAGTCCGACAGGGGCCAGTGGCTACACCTTC
CDR3: CASSPTGASGYTF

size: NA
V: TRBV21-1
J: TRBJ2-7
D: NA
DNA: TGTGCCAGCACCCCCCAGGACAGGGCTTCCTCCTACGAGCAGTACTTC
CDR3: CASTPQDRASSYEQYF

size: NA
V: TRBV5-4
J: TRBJ1-5
D: NA
DNA: TGTGCCAGCAGCTTCACTCCATTTCAGCCCCAGCATTTT
CDR3: CASSFTPFQPQHF

size: NA
V: TRBV4-3
J: TRBJ2-3
D: TRBD2
DNA: TGCGCCAGCAGCCAAGTGCTACTAGCGGGGGGAGGGGCAGATACGCAGTATTTT
CDR3: CASSQVLLAGGGADTQYF